This T cell receptor beta chain was found in a study of T-cell reconstitution after alpha-beta-depleted transplantation in children (dated by TCRdb to 2016 to 2018). Study-wide context: Using TCR repertoire profiling, the study quantitatively followed how T-cell immune reconstitution unfolded in children after TCRalphabeta/CD19-depleted allogeneic hematopoietic cell transplantation. The full study reports these points: In some patients, the high TCRbeta diversity seen at day 60 was put down to recipient T cells and intrathymic progenitors that had survived conditioning. Over the following months the frequencies of hyperexpanded clones went down, and after one year T-cell counts and TCRbeta diversity were mostly credited to newly produced T cells. About two months after transplant, the apparently early recovery of alphabetaT-cell counts reportedly depended on just several hundred clones that had expanded rapidly and came from non-depleted graft cells.

The germline V gene specifies LGHNA as CDR1 and YNFKEQ as CDR2. V gives up 1 base and J gives up 0 bases, and the segment between their germline ends measures 12 bases. The CDR3, from cysteine to phenylalanine, totals 16 residues. CDR3 DNA is the only sequence kept; it has 48 bases, read in frame from the first base. According to the study, the label for this sample's treatment or condition signals: allogeneic hematopoietic cell transplantation with graft depleted of TCRalphabeta T cells and CD19 B cells. Transplant recipients were children who received TCRalphabeta/CD19-depleted allogeneic hematopoietic cell grafts. This clonotype came up a few times. What antigen it recognizes has not been identified. No quality values exist for individual bases; no much larger clone is one base distant. Library prep was done by PCR. Data came from an Illumina HiSeq 2500. TCR libraries were prepared with molecular barcoding, using unique molecular identifiers to normalize TCRbeta repertoire quantification. TCRdb reprocessed the public reads (quality trimming at Q25 with fastp, clone calling with MiXCR) and kept in-frame beta chains. Under each unique CDR3 protein, matching rows form one entry showing the most common genes and DNA. The sample table holds around 200,000 distinct CDR3 sequences, of which roughly 8.1% were seen once. Less than 40% of the sample is taken by the ten largest.

This TCR came from a male patient aged 2-9 years who had a stem cell transplant for acute myeloid leukemia, so the T cells may come from the graft donor. This material consisted of PBMCs, mostly from graft donor cells, taken 360 days after TCRalphabeta/CD19-depleted stem cell transplant. The chain is assembled from TRBV4-2 and TRBJ2-5, with no D gene named confidently. The bases are TGTGCCAGCAGCCAAGGCTCCACGGTAGACCAAGAGACCCAGTACTTC. It is translated as CASSQGSTVDQETQYF.